This T cell receptor beta chain comes out of a study of shared T cell receptors in the human thymus. Produced via immunoSEQ multiplex PCR; TCRdb's table is partial and in-frame only. The repertoire holds 700,000 or so clones, with approximately 85% as singletons. This CDR3 is 17 amino acids long. V lost 5 bases and J lost 5; bases outside the gene matches: 9. Germline values: CDR1 MNHEY, CDR2 SMNVEV (reference sequence). Another study also made use of these data, one on human thymus T cells. From that report: Healthy Finnish infants undergoing corrective surgery for congenital heart defects provided the donor material. Corrective heart surgery yielded the resections from which the thymus tissue came. Within thymic and blood repertoires, V and J gene usage appeared to be biased. Related studies found that unrelated individuals share highly overlapping thymic repertoires.

The rearrangement joins TRBV27 to TRBJ2-3; 14 bases match TRBD2. The sample was thymocytes. This clonotype originated in a girl in the first two years of life with a congenital heart defect. The chain's CDR3 is CASSIRLAGGPEDTQYF. CDR3 bases: TGTGCCAGCAGTATAAGACTAGCGGGGGGGCCGGAAGATACGCAGTATTTT.